Listed below are T cell receptor beta chains from one sample, sequenced in a study of T cells in Graves' hyperthyroidism and ophthalmopathy. TCRdb re-called the multiplex PCR reads through MiXCR, storing one row per CDR3 protein. The sample has about 320,000 distinct CDR3 sequences; roughly 15% are singletons. Material for sequencing was blood. Receptor source: a man aged 25-45 years with Graves' hyperthyroidism. Both conserved end residues are trimmed from each CDR3.

CDR3aa: ASCYVAGALEQF
j_gene: TRBJ2-1
len: 12
v_gene: TRBV2

CDR3aa: ASRTGGAGYGYT
j_gene: TRBJ1-2
len: 12
v_gene: TRBV2

CDR3aa: ASSLSGGNSPLH
j_gene: TRBJ1-6
len: 12
v_gene: TRBV12-3/TRBV12-4

CDR3aa: ASSASEHSPLH
j_gene: TRBJ1-6
len: 11
v_gene: TRBV6-1

CDR3aa: ASSPGLAGREQY
j_gene: TRBJ2-7
len: 12
v_gene: TRBV3-1

CDR3aa: ASSPRPDYPPKWNEQF
j_gene: TRBJ2-1
len: 16
v_gene: TRBV9

CDR3aa: ASSVEAGNYEQY
j_gene: TRBJ2-7
len: 12
v_gene: TRBV9

CDR3aa: SVETGGFQETQY
j_gene: TRBJ2-5
len: 12
v_gene: TRBV29-1

CDR3aa: ASSSPLRTDTQY
j_gene: TRBJ2-3
len: 12
v_gene: TRBV7-9

CDR3aa: ASSVTTYGYT
j_gene: TRBJ1-2
len: 10
v_gene: TRBV9